Sequencing of this T cell receptor (beta chain) was carried out in a study of blood T cell repertoires in COVID-19. For the study at large: Donors in the United States, Italy and Spain gave samples during acute or convalescent COVID-19. PBMCs, B-cell-depleted T cells, or T cells were the source of the cDNA or gDNA that made up the material.

Per the original methods: Using reference gene primer amplification, nucleated cell counts were estimated. The method was immunoSEQ multiplex PCR; TCRdb's version includes in-frame clones alone and lacks a portion of them. V, J and clone size are those of that table, while D and trimming were read from the DNA. The sample lists hundreds of thousands of clones, around 89% occurring once. Cohort assignment relied on participant-reported clinical history. The sequence derives from a man aged 18 to 30 who had recovered from COVID-19. The sample consisted of PBMCs or T cells enriched from blood (not recorded which).

The CDR3 here is CASSAGQGIGSPLHF. The CDR3 nucleotides are TGTGCCAGCAGTGCGGGACAGGGGATAGGTTCACCCCTCCACTTT. The chain carries TRBV6-4 and TRBJ1-6; TRBD1 matches 10 bases. V lost 4 bases and J lost 9; bases outside the gene matches: 6. The CDR3 is 15 residues long. Germline V lookup: CDR1 MRHNA, CDR2 SNTAGT.